These 32 T cell receptor beta chains share one sample of origin, sequenced in a study of blood T cell repertoires in COVID-19. TCRdb keeps only in-frame clones here, not all; method: immunoSEQ multiplex PCR. The sample carries 300,000 to 450,000 clones, about nine tenths recorded once. The sample was PBMCs or T cells enriched from blood (not recorded which). The receptor set was obtained from a woman aged 25 to 39 who had been exposed to COVID-19.

On this clone itself: At one end the junction does not follow the germline gene, possibly because of a read error. This chain uses TRBV2 with TRBJ1-4; TRBD1 matches at 7 bases. Per the germline V gene, CDR1 is SNHLY and CDR2 is FYNNEI. The CDR3 is 11 residues long. DNA for the CDR3: TGTGCCAGCAGTGAGACAGGGAAGTGGATTTTT. Residues: CASSETGKWIF.

The CDR3 protein is CASSSLADRREQYF. The CDR3 bases are TGTGCCAGCAGCTCCCTAGCGGACAGAAGGGAGCAGTACTTC. The chain links TRBV14 to TRBJ2-7, with D possibly TRBD2 on 7 matching bases. CDR3 size: 14 residues. The V gene lost 5 bases and the J gene lost 7 bases, with 18 bases spanning the gap. CDR1 is SGHDN, CDR2 FVKESK, per germline.

The V and J genes are TRBV19 and TRBJ2-2; 7 bases match TRBD2. The germline CDR1 and CDR2 sequences are LNHDA and SQIVND (reference sequence). The J segment lost 5 bases and the V segment lost 3 bases, leaving 6 bases of the junction unmatched. The CDR3 length is 15 residues. CDR3 DNA: TGTGCCAGTAGTATCCGTCTAGCGGAGACCGGGGAGCTGTTTTTT. Its translation: CASSIRLAETGELFF.

The chain carries TRBV10-3 and TRBJ2-2; D is undetermined. CDR3 length equals 12 residues. The V end was cut by 4 bases, the J end by 4 bases, with 4 bases between. The germline gives CDR1 ENHRY, CDR2 SYGVKD. CDR3 loop: CAISGLTGELFF. CDR3 sequence (DNA): TGTGCCATCAGTGGGCTCACCGGGGAGCTGTTTTTT.

This chain links TRBV7-3 with TRBJ2-3; maybe TRBD2 (6 bases). CDR3 length: 15 amino acids. V dropped 1 base and J dropped 4 bases, with 12 bases sitting between them. CDR1 and CDR2 (germline): SGHTA, FQGTGA. The CDR3 sequence: CASSLRLSGADTQYF. In nucleotides, the CDR3 is TGTGCCAGCAGCTTAAGGTTATCGGGGGCAGATACGCAGTATTTT.

The chain employs TRBV2 and TRBJ1-6; TRBD1 might be the D (5 bases). In germline, CDR1 is SNHLY, CDR2 FYNNEI. The ends were cut back, 0 bases at V and 7 bases at J, with 13 bases in the middle. The CDR3 totals 16 residues. The CDR3 nucleotides read TGTGCCAGCAGTGAAGCGAGTGCAGGGCTGAATTCACCCCTCCACTTT. Translated, it gives CASSEASAGLNSPLHF.

The chain employs TRBV7-8 and TRBJ1-2; 7 nucleotides agree with TRBD1. CDR1 and CDR2 (germline): SGHVS, FQNEAQ. This CDR3 has 17 residues. V lost 2 bases to trimming and J lost 6 bases; unmatched junction nucleotides: 15. Written as DNA, the CDR3 is TGTGCCAGCAGCTTAATCCCAGGGGGGATGACATCTGATGGCTACACCTTC. It codes for CASSLIPGGMTSDGYTF.

DNA of the CDR3: TGTGCCAGCAGTTACGAGAGAACCACTGAAGCTTTCTTT. This gives the protein CASSYERTTEAFF. The rearrangement uses TRBV6-5 and TRBJ1-1; no clear D gene. The CDR3 covers 13 residues. Germline V lookup: CDR1 MNHEY, CDR2 SVGAGI. Trimming removed 2 bases from V and 4 bases from J, with 8 bases in between.

The chain combines TRBV5-6 with TRBJ1-1; 11 positions match TRBD1. The CDR3 extends over 15 amino acids. Trimming removed 4 bases from V and 5 bases from J; junction bases left unmatched: 7. Germline CDR1 SGHDT, CDR2 YYEEEE. The DNA for the CDR3 is TGTGCCAGCAGCCGAGGACAGGGGGCGCGAACTGAAGCTTTCTTT. As protein: CASSRGQGARTEAFF.

The chain has TRBV5-1 and TRBJ1-1, with D unclear. V dropped 4 bases and J dropped 0 bases, with 7 bases sitting between them. From germline, CDR1 is SGHRS and CDR2 YFSETQ. The CDR3 sequence is 13 residues long. This chain's CDR3 is CASSDSMNTEAFF. CDR3 DNA sequence: TGCGCCAGCAGCGACTCCATGAACACTGAAGCTTTCTTT.

The gene calls are TRBV24-1 and TRBJ2-1, with 8 bases fitting TRBD2. The CDR3 is 15 residues long. Germline V CDR1 and CDR2: KGHDR, SFDVKD. The junction had 7 bases not matched to a gene; V was cut back by 3 bases and J by 7 bases. The CDR3 nucleotides are TGTGCCACCAGTGATCCCGGGACTAGTGGTAATGAGCAGTTCTTC. Translation gives CATSDPGTSGNEQFF.

CDR3: CASSQGPPRQGGNGYTF. DNA of the CDR3: TGTGCCAGCAGCCAAGGGCCTCCGCGACAGGGCGGAAATGGCTACACCTTC. This chain links TRBV14 with TRBJ1-2; 7 bases fit TRBD1. CDR1 and CDR2 from the germline V gene are SGHDN and FVKESK. Losses at the gene ends were 1 base for V and 6 bases for J; bases not matched to a gene: 14. The CDR3 spans 17 residues.

This rearrangement joins TRBV7-7 to TRBJ2-7; TRBD1 matches 7 bases. Germline CDR1 and CDR2: SSHAT and FNYEAQ (reference sequence). This CDR3 spans 15 amino acids. Losses at the gene ends were 5 bases for V and 3 bases for J; bases not matched to a gene: 10. CDR3 sequence: CASSLLPGQNYEQYF. As DNA, the CDR3 is TGTGCCAGCAGCCTCCTTCCGGGACAGAACTACGAGCAGTACTTC.

The chain combines TRBV3-1 (or the pseudogene TRBV3-2) with TRBJ1-2; unclear D gene. Trimming left V 3 bases short and J 8 bases short, with 13 bases between. The CDR3 spans 13 residues. Per germline, CDR1 LGHDT and CDR2 YNNKEL (reference sequence). CDR3 amino acids: CASSQVNMGGYTF. The CDR3 bases are TGTGCCAGCAGCCAGGTTAACATGGGCGGCTACACCTTC.

This sequence joins TRBV9 and TRBJ1-6; D remains unclear. The CDR3 has 14 amino acids. The V gene lost 0 bases and the J gene lost 6 bases, with 7 bases spanning the gap. Germline V gives CDR1 SGDLS, CDR2 YYNGEE. CDR3 region: CASSVGQVNSPLHF. CDR3 DNA: TGTGCCAGCAGCGTAGGCCAGGTTAATTCACCCCTCCACTTT.

The genes are TRBV2 and TRBJ2-2, with a tentative D call TRBD2 (6 bases). CDR1 SNHLY and CDR2 FYNNEI come from the germline V gene. V lost 5 bases and J lost 4, with 11 bases in between. CDR3 size: 14 residues. The CDR3 region has the DNA TGTGCCAGCAGTCGGGAGTCCGGCACCGGGGAGCTGTTTTTT. Its translation: CASSRESGTGELFF.

The gene calls are TRBV19 and TRBJ2-3; TRBD2 matches 7 bases. This CDR3 region has 16 residues. J gave up 2 bases and V 5 bases, and 10 bases lay outside the gene matches. The germline gives CDR1 LNHDA, CDR2 SQIVND (reference sequence). The CDR3 nucleotides read TGTGCCAGTAGTCCGTGGACTAGTCTGTTCACAGATACGCAGTATTTT. Residues: CASSPWTSLFTDTQYF.

The chain carries TRBV11-2 and TRBJ2-7; D possibly corresponds to TRBD1 (5 bases). V was cut by 3 bases and J by 3 bases, with 6 bases left in between. CDR3 length equals 12 residues. CDR1 is SGHAT and CDR2 is FQNNGV in the germline V gene. In DNA, the CDR3 is TGTGCCAGCAGCTTCAGGGACTACGAGCAGTACTTC. It is translated as CASSFRDYEQYF.

The rearrangement joins TRBV4-2 to TRBJ1-5, with D unclear. From germline, CDR1 is LGHNA and CDR2 YNFKEQ. This CDR3 region has 13 residues. Trimming took off 0 bases at V and 7 bases at J, with 7 bases between the two ends. The CDR3 bases are TGTGCCAGCAGCCAAGACTGGGCCCAGCCCCAGCATTTT. Residues: CASSQDWAQPQHF.

The chain is built from TRBV6-5 and TRBJ2-7, with D maybe TRBD2 (6 bases). This CDR3 region has 12 residues. Trimming removed 6 bases at V and 7 bases at J, with 13 bases between. Germline CDR1 reads MNHEY; CDR2 reads SVGAGI. CDR3: CASRDYRQEQYF. In DNA, the CDR3 is TGTGCCAGCAGGGACTACCGGCAGGAGCAGTACTTC.

This clone has more than one count but fewer than ten. This chain connects TRBV27 to TRBJ2-7, with D possibly TRBD1 on 6 matching bases. CDR3 length: 13 amino acids. From germline, CDR1 is MNHEY and CDR2 SMNVEV (reference sequence). V lost 5 bases and J lost 4, with 12 bases in between. The CDR3 nucleotides read TGTGCCAGCAGTCTGACAGGCCCTTACGAGCAGTACTTC. It translates to CASSLTGPYEQYF.

This sequence joins TRBV9 and TRBJ2-2; 8 nucleotides line up with TRBD2. Germline V gene sequence: CDR1 SGDLS, CDR2 YYNGEE. This CDR3 region has 16 residues. The J segment lost 4 bases and the V segment lost 6 bases, leaving 11 bases of the junction unmatched. CDR3 protein: CASTTSGAPGTGELFF. The CDR3 nucleotides are TGTGCCAGCACCACTAGCGGAGCCCCCGGCACCGGGGAGCTGTTTTTT.

This chain joins TRBV7-9 and TRBJ1-6; 8 positions agree with TRBD1. The CDR3 consists of 15 residues. V was clipped by 5 bases and J by 7 bases; unmatched bases: 7. The V gene's germline CDR1 is SEHNR and CDR2 FQNEAQ (reference sequence). The CDR3 protein is CASSLDGQGNSPLHF. The CDR3 DNA follows: TGTGCCAGCAGCCTAGATGGACAGGGAAATTCACCCCTCCACTTT.

The genes are TRBV19 and TRBJ2-7, with 11 bases aligning to TRBD2. This CDR3 is 22 amino acids long. After removal of 2 bases from V and 1 base from J, the junction contained 22 bases not matched to a gene. Germline V gene lookup returns CDR1 LNHDA and CDR2 SQIVND (reference sequence). The CDR3 DNA reads as TGTGCCAGTAGTATAAACCGAGGCCCACCTCCTAGCGGGAGGTGGAGGTCCTACGAGCAGTACTTC. It codes for CASSINRGPPPSGRWRSYEQYF.

The rearrangement uses TRBV24-1 and TRBJ2-2; no clear D. V shed 0 bases and J shed 1 base, with 8 bases lying between them. Germline V gene lookup returns CDR1 KGHDR and CDR2 SFDVKD. The CDR3 is 16 residues long. The CDR3 here is CATSDLGRRNTGELFF. Written as DNA, the CDR3 is TGTGCCACCAGTGATTTGGGGCGTAGGAACACCGGGGAGCTGTTTTTT.

The gene calls are TRBV7-6 and TRBJ2-1, with 14 bases aligning to TRBD2. The J segment lost 7 bases and the V segment lost 5 bases, leaving 7 bases of the junction unmatched. Germline assignment: CDR1 SGHVS and CDR2 FNYEAQ. This CDR3 is 16 amino acids long. This CDR3 is CASSLGTSGSLNEQFF. DNA for the CDR3: TGTGCCAGCAGCCTTGGGACTAGCGGGAGTTTAAATGAGCAGTTCTTC.

This chain uses TRBV6-8 with TRBJ1-3; tentatively, D is TRBD1 (5 bases). The CDR3 sequence is 15 residues long. Per germline, CDR1 MNHGY and CDR2 SAAAGT. The ends were cut back, 7 bases at V and 3 bases at J, with 16 bases in the middle. As DNA, the CDR3 is TGTGCCAGCACCTGGGGGGAGTTGAGTGGAAACACCATATATTTT. It encodes CASTWGELSGNTIYF.

The chain recombines TRBV11-2 with TRBJ1-4, with D maybe TRBD1 (5 bases). Trimming took 5 bases from V and 7 from J, leaving 14 bases between them. Germline V lookup: CDR1 SGHAT, CDR2 FQNNGV. The CDR3 has 14 residues. CDR3 sequence: CASSLLGLSEKLFF. The CDR3 DNA sequence: TGTGCCAGCAGCCTCTTGGGGCTTAGTGAAAAACTGTTTTTT.

The V call is TRBV28, the J call TRBJ1-1, with TRBD1 matching over 10 bases. The trim removed 7 bases at V and 1 base at J, leaving 12 bases unmatched. Germline V gene sequence: CDR1 MDHEN, CDR2 SYDVKM. This CDR3 is built from 17 residues. The CDR3 region is CASNPGQGVDTNTEAFF. Written as DNA, the CDR3 is TGTGCCAGCAATCCTGGACAGGGGGTGGATACGAACACTGAAGCTTTCTTT.

This clone was detected once. This sequence joins TRBV9 and TRBJ1-6; weak D call: TRBD1 (5 bases). The length of the CDR3 is 15 residues. The germline V and J ends were trimmed by 1 base and 7 bases, with 12 bases remaining between them. Germline CDR1 is SGDLS and CDR2 is YYNGEE. The CDR3 nucleotides are TGTGCCAGCAGCGTACGGGGGGTCGTAAATTCACCCCTCCACTTT. Its protein product is CASSVRGVVNSPLHF.

This chain uses TRBV5-4 with TRBJ2-1, with 7 bases lining up with TRBD1. CDR3 length: 15 amino acids. V lost 3 bases to trimming and J lost 3 bases; unmatched junction nucleotides: 6. Germline CDR1 and CDR2: SGHNT and YYREEE (reference sequence). The CDR3 DNA reads as TGTGCCAGCAGCTCTACAGGACAGGACTACAATGAGCAGTTCTTC. This codes for CASSSTGQDYNEQFF.

The chain combines TRBV4-2 with TRBJ2-1; 11 nucleotides align to TRBD2. The germline V gene has CDR1 LGHNA and CDR2 YNFKEQ. V shed 1 base, J shed 0 bases, and the junction held 11 bases outside the gene matches. The CDR3 covers 20 residues. The DNA of the CDR3 is TGTGCCAGCAGCCAAGCGTCGGCTAGCGGGAGGTATAGCTCCTACAATGAGCAGTTCTTC. This sequence encodes CASSQASASGRYSSYNEQFF.